This TCR beta chain was documented in a study of T cell clusters in autoimmune cytopenias. About the study: A median of roughly 52,000 TRB reads per sample yielded a median around 2,500 distinct clonotypes.

TRB was amplified by touch-down multiplex PCR, primer pools A and B combined. No DNA is given; TCRdb re-called the multiplex PCR reads and lists each CDR3 protein once. Its table records about 7,400 distinct CDR3 sequences. The CDR3 loop spans 13 amino acids. Germline CDR1 and CDR2: GTSNPN and SVGIG (reference sequence). TRB was amplified from about 270 ng of peripheral blood genomic DNA per sample. The specimen sequenced was peripheral blood. The receptor was derived from a human donor with an autoimmune cytopenia or autoimmune hepatitis (not recorded which). V and J are TRBV30 and TRBJ2-1; checking the TCRdb D call of TRBD2 is not possible without DNA. This CDR3 reads CAWSLNSGNEQFF.